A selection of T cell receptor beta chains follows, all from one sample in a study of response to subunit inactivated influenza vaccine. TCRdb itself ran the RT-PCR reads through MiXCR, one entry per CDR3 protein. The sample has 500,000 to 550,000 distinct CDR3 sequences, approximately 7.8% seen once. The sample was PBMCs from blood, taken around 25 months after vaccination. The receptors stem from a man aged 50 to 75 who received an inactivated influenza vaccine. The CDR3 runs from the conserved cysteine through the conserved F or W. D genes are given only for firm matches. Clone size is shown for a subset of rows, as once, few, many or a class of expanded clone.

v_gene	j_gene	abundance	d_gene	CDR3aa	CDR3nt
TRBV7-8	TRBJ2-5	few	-	CASSLGTQGETQYF	TGTGCCAGCAGCTTAGGGACACAAGGGGAGACCCAGTACTTC
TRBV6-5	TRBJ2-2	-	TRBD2	CASSYYPGGPSKGELFF	TGTGCCAGCAGTTACTATCCGGGGGGGCCTTCGAAAGGGGAGCTGTTTTTT
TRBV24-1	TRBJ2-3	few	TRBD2	CATSDSIAGLGYAQYF	TGTGCCACCAGTGATTCTATAGCGGGCCTGGGGTACGCGCAGTATTTT
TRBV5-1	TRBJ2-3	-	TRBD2	CASSAGTSSDTQYF	TGCGCCAGCAGCGCCGGGACTAGCTCAGATACGCAGTATTTT
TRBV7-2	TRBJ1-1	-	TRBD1	CASSLVDRVNTEAFF	TGTGCCAGCAGCTTAGTAGACAGGGTGAACACTGAAGCTTTCTTT
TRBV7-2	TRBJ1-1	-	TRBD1	CASSFGGQPAEAFF	TGTGCCAGCAGCTTCGGGGGACAGCCGGCGGAAGCTTTCTTT
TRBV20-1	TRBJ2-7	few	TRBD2	CSARSGASGLDHGQYF	TGCAGTGCTAGATCGGGGGCTAGCGGGCTGGACCATGGGCAGTACTTC
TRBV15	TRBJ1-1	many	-	CATSRQGRTEAFF	TGTGCCACCAGCAGACAGGGGAGGACTGAAGCTTTCTTT
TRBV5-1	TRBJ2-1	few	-	CASSFDSSAGYEQFF	TGCGCCAGCAGCTTTGACTCCTCGGCAGGCTATGAGCAGTTCTTC
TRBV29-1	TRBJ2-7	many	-	CSVELASEQYF	TGCAGCGTAGAACTAGCCAGCGAGCAGTACTTC
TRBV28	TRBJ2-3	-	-	CASTEGYTDTQYF	TGTGCCAGCACAGAAGGGTACACAGATACGCAGTATTTT
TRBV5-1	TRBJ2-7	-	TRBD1	CASSFTGTDSYEQYF	TGCGCCAGCAGCTTCACCGGGACAGACTCCTACGAGCAGTACTTC
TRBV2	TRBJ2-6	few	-	CASSEVDVLTF	TGTGCCAGCAGTGAAGTGGACGTCCTGACTTTC
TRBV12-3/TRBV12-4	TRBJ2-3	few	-	CASTPRWEGVFVDTQYF	TGTGCCAGCACCCCCCGGTGGGAGGGGGTCTTTGTAGATACGCAGTATTTT
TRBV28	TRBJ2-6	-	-	CASSYGRGRWGANVLTF	TGTGCCAGCAGTTACGGCAGGGGTAGGTGGGGGGCCAACGTCCTGACTTTC
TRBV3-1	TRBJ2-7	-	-	CASSQDTTGSYEQYF	TGTGCCAGCAGCCAAGATACGACAGGCTCCTACGAGCAGTACTTC
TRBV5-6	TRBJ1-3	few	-	CASSSASGNTIYF	TGTGCCAGCAGCTCCGCCTCTGGAAACACCATATATTTT
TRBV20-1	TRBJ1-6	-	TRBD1	CSAQNRGNSPLHF	TGCAGTGCCCAAAACAGGGGGAATTCACCCCTCCACTTT
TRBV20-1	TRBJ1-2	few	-	CSALEGSTAYGYTF	TGCAGTGCTCTGGAGGGATCAACTGCCTATGGCTACACCTTC
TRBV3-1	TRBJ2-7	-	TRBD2	CASSQELVLADEQYF	TGTGCCAGCAGCCAAGAGTTAGTACTAGCGGATGAGCAGTACTTC
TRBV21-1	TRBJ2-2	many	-	CASSNLEDRPGELFF	TGTGCCAGCAGCAACCTTGAAGACCGCCCCGGGGAGCTGTTTTTT
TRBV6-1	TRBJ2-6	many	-	CASRAGRALVNVLTF	TGTGCCAGCAGGGCAGGACGGGCCTTAGTCAACGTCCTGACTTTC
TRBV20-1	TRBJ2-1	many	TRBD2	CSAPVAGVTNEQFF	TGCAGTGCTCCCGTAGCGGGGGTTACCAATGAGCAGTTCTTC
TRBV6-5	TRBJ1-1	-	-	CASSYSMFSEAFF	TGTGCCAGCAGTTACTCGATGTTTAGTGAAGCTTTCTTT
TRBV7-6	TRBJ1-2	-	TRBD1	CASSAGGPYGYTF	TGTGCCAGCAGCGCAGGGGGTCCCTATGGCTACACCTTC
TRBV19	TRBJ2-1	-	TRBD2	CASSMTPAGGHNEQFF	TGTGCCAGTAGTATGACCCCAGCGGGAGGGCACAATGAGCAGTTCTTC
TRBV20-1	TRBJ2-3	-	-	CSASPLETRSGDTQYF	TGCAGTGCTAGCCCTCTAGAAACCCGATCAGGAGATACGCAGTATTTT
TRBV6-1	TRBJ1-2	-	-	CASSSGRSGLYGYTF	TGTGCCAGCAGCTCGGGACGGTCGGGGCTCTATGGCTACACCTTC
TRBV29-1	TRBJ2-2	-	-	CSVEELSAANTGELFF	TGCAGCGTTGAAGAACTAAGTGCTGCGAACACCGGGGAGCTGTTTTTT
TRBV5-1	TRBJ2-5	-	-	CASSPTGRSPETQYF	TGCGCCAGCAGCCCGACAGGGAGGTCGCCAGAGACCCAGTACTTC
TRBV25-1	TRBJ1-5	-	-	CASNWGTGPQHF	TGTGCCAGCAATTGGGGGACTGGGCCCCAGCATTTT
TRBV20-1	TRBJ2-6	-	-	CSASAGSGANVLTF	TGCAGTGCTAGTGCAGGGTCTGGGGCCAACGTCCTGACTTTC
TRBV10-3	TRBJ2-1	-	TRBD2	CAIARTSGIQEQFF	TGTGCCATAGCCAGGACTAGCGGGATTCAGGAGCAGTTCTTC
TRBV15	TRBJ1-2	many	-	CATGTKNNYGYTF	TGTGCCACCGGGACGAAAAATAACTATGGCTACACCTTC
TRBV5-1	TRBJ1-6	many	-	CASSLGMDSKKSPLHF	TGCGCCAGCAGCTTGGGTATGGACAGTAAAAAATCACCCCTCCACTTT
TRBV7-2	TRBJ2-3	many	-	CASSQGLFTSTDTQYF	TGTGCCAGCAGCCAAGGACTATTTACTAGCACAGATACGCAGTATTTT
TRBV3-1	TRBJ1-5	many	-	CASSQADNQPQHF	TGTGCCAGCAGCCAAGCGGACAATCAGCCCCAGCATTTT
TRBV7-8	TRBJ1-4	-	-	CASSLRRTLNEKLFF	TGTGCCAGCAGCCTGCGAAGGACCCTAAATGAAAAACTGTTTTTT
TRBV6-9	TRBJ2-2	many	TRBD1	CATGTENTGELFF	TGTGCCACCGGGACAGAGAACACCGGGGAGCTGTTTTTT
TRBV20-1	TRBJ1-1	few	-	CSAIRGNTEAFF	TGCAGTGCTATCAGGGGGAACACTGAAGCTTTCTTT
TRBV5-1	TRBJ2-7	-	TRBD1	CASSLAGDRADF	TGCGCCAGCAGCTTGGCCGGTGACAGGGCGGACTTC
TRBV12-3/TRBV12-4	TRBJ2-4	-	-	CASSPRRGTKNIQYF	TGTGCCAGCAGTCCGCGGAGGGGCACCAAAAACATTCAGTACTTC
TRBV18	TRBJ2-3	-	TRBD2	CASSPSGALTDTQYF	TGTGCCAGCTCCCCTAGCGGAGCCCTCACAGATACGCAGTATTTT
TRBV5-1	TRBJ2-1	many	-	CASSAGGGEQFF	TGCGCCAGCAGCGCCGGGGGTGGTGAGCAGTTCTTC
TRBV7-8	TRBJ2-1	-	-	CASSPLGERLYLRNEQFF	TGTGCCAGCAGCCCCCTCGGGGAGCGGCTATATCTGCGGAATGAGCAGTTCTTC
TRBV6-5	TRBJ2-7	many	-	CASSYSTYYEQYF	TGTGCCAGCAGTTACTCCACCTACTACGAGCAGTACTTC
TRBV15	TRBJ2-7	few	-	CATSRDYRAVSYEQYF	TGTGCCACCAGCAGAGACTATCGTGCCGTCTCCTACGAGCAGTACTTC
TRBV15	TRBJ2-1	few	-	CATSRARGSYNEQFF	TGTGCCACCAGCAGGGCCCGGGGGTCCTACAATGAGCAGTTCTTC
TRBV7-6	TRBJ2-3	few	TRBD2	CASSLIPGTSGTDTQYF	TGTGCCAGCAGCTTAATCCCCGGGACTAGCGGCACAGATACGCAGTATTTT
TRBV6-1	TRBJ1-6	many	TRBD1	CASKGQDYNSPLHF	TGTGCCAGCAAAGGACAGGACTATAATTCACCCCTCCACTTT
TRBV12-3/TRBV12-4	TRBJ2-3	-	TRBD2	CASSLKGLAGGYTDTQYF	TGTGCCAGCAGTTTAAAGGGACTAGCGGGGGGGTACACAGATACGCAGTATTTT